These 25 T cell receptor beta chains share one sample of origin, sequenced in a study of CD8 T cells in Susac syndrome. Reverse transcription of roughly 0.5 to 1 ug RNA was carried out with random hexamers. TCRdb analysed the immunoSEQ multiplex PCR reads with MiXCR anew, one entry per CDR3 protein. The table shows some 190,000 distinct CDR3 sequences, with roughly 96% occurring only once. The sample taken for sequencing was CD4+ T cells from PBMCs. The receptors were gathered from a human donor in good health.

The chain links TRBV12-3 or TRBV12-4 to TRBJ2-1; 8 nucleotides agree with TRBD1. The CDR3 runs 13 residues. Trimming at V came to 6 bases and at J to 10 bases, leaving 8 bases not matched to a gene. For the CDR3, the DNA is TGTGCCAGCAGGACGACAGGGGTTGAGGAGCAGTTCTTC. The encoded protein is CASRTTGVEEQFF.

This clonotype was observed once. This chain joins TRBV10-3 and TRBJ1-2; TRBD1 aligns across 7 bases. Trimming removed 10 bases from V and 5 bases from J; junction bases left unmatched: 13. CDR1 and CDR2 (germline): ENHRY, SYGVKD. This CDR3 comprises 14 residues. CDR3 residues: CATNKDRESYGYTF. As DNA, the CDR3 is TGTGCCACCAATAAAGACAGGGAGTCGTATGGCTACACCTTC.

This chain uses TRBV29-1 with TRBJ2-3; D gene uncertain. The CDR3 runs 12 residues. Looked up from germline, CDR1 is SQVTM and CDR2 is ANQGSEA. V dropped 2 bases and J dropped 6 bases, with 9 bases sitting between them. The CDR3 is CSVESSWDTQYF. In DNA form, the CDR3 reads TGCAGCGTTGAAAGTAGCTGGGATACGCAGTATTTT.

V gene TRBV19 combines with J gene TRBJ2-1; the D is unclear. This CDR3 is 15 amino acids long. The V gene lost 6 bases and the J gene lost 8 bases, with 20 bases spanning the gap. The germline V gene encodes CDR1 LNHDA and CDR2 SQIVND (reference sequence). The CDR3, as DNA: TGTGCCAGTAGAAGGACCGACGAAAACCGGGATGAGCAGTTCTTC. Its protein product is CASRRTDENRDEQFF.

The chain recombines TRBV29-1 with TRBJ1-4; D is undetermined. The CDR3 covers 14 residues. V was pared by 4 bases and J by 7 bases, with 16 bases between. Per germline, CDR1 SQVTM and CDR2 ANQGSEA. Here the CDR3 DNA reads TGCAGCGTTGCCCCCCTTGGGGTAACTGAAAAACTGTTTTTT. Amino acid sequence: CSVAPLGVTEKLFF.

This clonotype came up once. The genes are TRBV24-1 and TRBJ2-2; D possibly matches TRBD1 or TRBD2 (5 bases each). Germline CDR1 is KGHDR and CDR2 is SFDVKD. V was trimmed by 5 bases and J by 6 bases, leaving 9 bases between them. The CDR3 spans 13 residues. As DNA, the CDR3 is TGTGCCACCAGTGTTACGGGACCCGGGGAGCTGTTTTTT. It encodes CATSVTGPGELFF.

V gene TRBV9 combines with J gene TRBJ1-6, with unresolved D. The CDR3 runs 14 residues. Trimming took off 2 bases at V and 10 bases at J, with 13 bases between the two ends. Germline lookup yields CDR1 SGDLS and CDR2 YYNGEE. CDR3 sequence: CASSVGEIRSPLHF. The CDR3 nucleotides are TGTGCCAGCAGCGTTGGCGAAATTAGATCACCCCTCCACTTT.

In nucleotides, the CDR3 is TGTGCCAGCAGTGGTAGGGAAACCTCCTACGAGCAGTACTTC. As protein: CASSGRETSYEQYF. The J gene is TRBJ2-7, the V gene TRBV6-1, with D uncertain. Germline V gene sequence: CDR1 MNHNS, CDR2 SASEGT. With 4 bases removed from V and 0 bases from J, the gap between germline ends came to 10 bases. The CDR3 contains 14 residues.

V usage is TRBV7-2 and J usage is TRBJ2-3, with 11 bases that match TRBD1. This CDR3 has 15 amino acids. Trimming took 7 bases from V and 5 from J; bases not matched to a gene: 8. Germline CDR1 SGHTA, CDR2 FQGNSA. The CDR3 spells CASTPRGTGGDTQYF. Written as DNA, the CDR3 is TGTGCCAGCACCCCGCGAGGGACAGGGGGAGATACGCAGTATTTT.

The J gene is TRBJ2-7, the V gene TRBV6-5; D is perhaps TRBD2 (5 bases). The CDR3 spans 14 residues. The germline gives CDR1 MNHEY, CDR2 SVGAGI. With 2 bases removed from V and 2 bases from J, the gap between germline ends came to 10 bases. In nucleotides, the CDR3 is TGTGCCAGCAGTTACAGCGGTTCCGCCTACGAGCAGTACTTC. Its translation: CASSYSGSAYEQYF.

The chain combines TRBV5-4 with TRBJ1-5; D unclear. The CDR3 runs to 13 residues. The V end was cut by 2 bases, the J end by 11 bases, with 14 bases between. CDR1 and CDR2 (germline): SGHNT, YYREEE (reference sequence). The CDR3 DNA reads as TGTGCCAGCAGCTTCGATTGGGAAAAGGCCCAGCATTTT. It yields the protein CASSFDWEKAQHF. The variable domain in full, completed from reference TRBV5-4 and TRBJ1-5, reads ETGVTQSPTHLIKTRGQQVTLRCSSQSGHNTVSWYQQALGQGPQFIFQYYREEENGRGNFPPRFSGLQFPNYSSELNVNALELDDSALYLCASSFDWEKAQHFGDGTRLSIL.

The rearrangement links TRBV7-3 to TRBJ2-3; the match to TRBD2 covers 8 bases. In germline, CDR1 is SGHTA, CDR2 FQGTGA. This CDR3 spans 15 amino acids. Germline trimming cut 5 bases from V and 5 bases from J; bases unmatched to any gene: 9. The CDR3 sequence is CASSTLAGSVDTQYF. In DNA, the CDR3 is TGTGCCAGCAGCACCTTAGCGGGATCGGTAGATACGCAGTATTTT.

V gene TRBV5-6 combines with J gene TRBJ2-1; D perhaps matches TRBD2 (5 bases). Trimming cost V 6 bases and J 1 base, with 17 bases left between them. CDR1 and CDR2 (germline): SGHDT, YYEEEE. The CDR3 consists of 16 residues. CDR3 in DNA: TGTGCCAGCACTCGGGGTAGCCCAACGTCCTACAATGAGCAGTTCTTC. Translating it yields CASTRGSPTSYNEQFF.

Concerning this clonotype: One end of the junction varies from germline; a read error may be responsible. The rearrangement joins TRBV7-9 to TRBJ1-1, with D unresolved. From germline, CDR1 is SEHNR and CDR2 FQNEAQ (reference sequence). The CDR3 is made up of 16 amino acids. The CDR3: CASTLRAGIMNTEAFF. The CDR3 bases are TGTGCCAGCACCTTACGGGCGGGGATCATGAACACTGAAGCTTTCTTT. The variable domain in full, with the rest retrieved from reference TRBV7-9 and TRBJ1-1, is DTGVSQNPRHKITKRGQNVTFRCDPISEHNRLYWYRQTLGQGPEFLTYFQNEAQLEKSRLLSDRFSAERPKGSFSTLEIQRTEQGDSAMYLCASTLRAGIMNTEAFFGQGTRLTVV.

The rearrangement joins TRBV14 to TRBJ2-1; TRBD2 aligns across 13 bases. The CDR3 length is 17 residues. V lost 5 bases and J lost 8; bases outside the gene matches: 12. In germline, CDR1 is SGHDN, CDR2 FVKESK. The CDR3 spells CASSSRLPGLAGHEQFF. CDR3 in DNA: TGTGCCAGCAGCAGTCGATTACCGGGACTAGCGGGGCATGAGCAGTTCTTC.

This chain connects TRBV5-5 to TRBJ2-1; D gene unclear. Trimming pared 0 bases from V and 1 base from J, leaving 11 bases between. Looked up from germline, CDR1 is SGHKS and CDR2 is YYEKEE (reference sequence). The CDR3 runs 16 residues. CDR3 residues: CASSLGPASSYNEQFF. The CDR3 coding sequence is TGTGCCAGCAGCTTGGGTCCGGCTAGTTCCTACAATGAGCAGTTCTTC.

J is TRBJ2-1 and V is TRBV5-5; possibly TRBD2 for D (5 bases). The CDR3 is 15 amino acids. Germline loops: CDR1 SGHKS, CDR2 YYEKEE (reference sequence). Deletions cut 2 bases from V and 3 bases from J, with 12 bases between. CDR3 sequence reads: CASSLFPGSYNEQFF. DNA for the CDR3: TGTGCCAGCAGCTTATTCCCTGGGAGCTACAATGAGCAGTTCTTC.

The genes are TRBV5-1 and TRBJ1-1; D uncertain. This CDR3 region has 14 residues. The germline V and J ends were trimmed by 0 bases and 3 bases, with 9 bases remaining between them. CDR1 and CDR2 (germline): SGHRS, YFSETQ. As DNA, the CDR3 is TGCGCCAGCAGCTTGGCAATTCAAGACACTGAAGCTTTCTTT. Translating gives CASSLAIQDTEAFF.

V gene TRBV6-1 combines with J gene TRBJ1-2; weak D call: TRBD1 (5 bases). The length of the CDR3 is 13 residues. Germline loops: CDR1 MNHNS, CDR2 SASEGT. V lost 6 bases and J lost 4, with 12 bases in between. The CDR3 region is CASRDGTGYGYTF. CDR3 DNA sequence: TGTGCCAGCAGGGATGGGACGGGCTATGGCTACACCTTC.

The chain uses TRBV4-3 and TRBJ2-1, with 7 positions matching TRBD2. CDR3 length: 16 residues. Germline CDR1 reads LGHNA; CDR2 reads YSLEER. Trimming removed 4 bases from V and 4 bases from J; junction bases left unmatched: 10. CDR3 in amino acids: CASSPALRRGYNEQFF. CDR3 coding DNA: TGCGCCAGCAGCCCCGCCCTTAGGCGGGGGTACAATGAGCAGTTCTTC.

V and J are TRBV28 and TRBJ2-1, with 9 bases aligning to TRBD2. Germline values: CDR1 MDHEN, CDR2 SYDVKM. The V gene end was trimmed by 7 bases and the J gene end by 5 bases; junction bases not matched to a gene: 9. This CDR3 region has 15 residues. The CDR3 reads CASKVSLAGNNEQFF. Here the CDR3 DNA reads TGTGCCAGCAAAGTGTCCCTAGCGGGGAACAATGAGCAGTTCTTC.

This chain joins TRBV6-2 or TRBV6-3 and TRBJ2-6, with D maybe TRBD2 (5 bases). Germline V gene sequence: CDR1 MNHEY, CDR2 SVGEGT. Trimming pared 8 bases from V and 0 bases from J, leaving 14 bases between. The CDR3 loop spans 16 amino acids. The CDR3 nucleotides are TGTGCCAGCCGTTCGGCGGGCAGCTCTGGGGCCAACGTCCTGACTTTC. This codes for CASRSAGSSGANVLTF.

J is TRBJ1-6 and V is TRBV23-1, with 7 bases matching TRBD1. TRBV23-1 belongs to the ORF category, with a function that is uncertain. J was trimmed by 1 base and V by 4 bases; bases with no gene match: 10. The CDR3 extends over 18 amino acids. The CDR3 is CASSRDSPDGSYNSPLHF. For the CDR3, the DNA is TGCGCCAGCAGTCGGGACAGTCCCGATGGATCCTATAATTCACCCCTCCACTTT.

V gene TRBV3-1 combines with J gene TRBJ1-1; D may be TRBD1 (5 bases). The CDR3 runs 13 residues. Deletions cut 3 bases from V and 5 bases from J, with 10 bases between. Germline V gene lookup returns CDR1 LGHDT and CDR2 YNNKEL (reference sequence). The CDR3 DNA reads TGTGCCAGCAGCCAGAAAGGGGTAACTGAAGCTTTCTTT. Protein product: CASSQKGVTEAFF. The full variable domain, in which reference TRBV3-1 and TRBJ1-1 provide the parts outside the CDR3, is DTAVSQTPKYLVTQMGNDKSIKCEQNLGHDTMYWYKQDSKKFLKIMFSYNNKELIINETVPNRFSPKSPDKAHLNLHINSLELGDSAVYFCASSQKGVTEAFFGQGTRLTVV.

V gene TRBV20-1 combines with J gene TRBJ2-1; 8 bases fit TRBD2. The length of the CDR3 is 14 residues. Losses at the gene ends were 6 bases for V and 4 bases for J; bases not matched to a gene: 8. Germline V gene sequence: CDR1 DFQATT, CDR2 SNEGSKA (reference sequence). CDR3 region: CSAMSGRRYNEQFF. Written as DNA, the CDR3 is TGCAGTGCGATGAGCGGGAGACGATACAATGAGCAGTTCTTC.